The next 11 T cell receptor beta chains were all read from a single sample in a study of PD-1 blockade in mismatch repair-deficient tumors. This table comes from immunoSEQ multiplex PCR, and its TCRdb copy is limited to in-frame clones, with some not included. The sample includes about 68,000 clones, roughly 80% seen only once; the top ten take roughly 6%. This specimen consisted of peripheral blood, obtained 2 weeks after starting pembrolizumab. The receptors were sampled from an adult with mismatch repair-deficient cancer.

The chain links TRBV9 to TRBJ2-7, with TRBD2 matching 11 bases. Germline V CDR1 and CDR2: SGDLS, YYNGEE. This CDR3 comprises 16 residues. V was pared by 0 bases and J by 7 bases, with 9 bases of the junction left unmatched. As DNA, the CDR3 is TGTGCCAGCAGCGTAGGTCAGAGACTAGCGGGAAGGGAGCAGTACTTC. Its protein is CASSVGQRLAGREQYF.

V usage is TRBV6-1 and J usage is TRBJ2-1; TRBD2 matches at 12 bases. The CDR3 consists of 15 residues. V dropped 1 base and J dropped 12; count of bases not matched to a gene: 7. Germline V gene lookup returns CDR1 MNHNS and CDR2 SASEGT. CDR3 coding DNA: TGTGCCAGCAGTGAAGGACTAGCGGGAGAACGGTGGCAGTTCTTC. Encoded protein: CASSEGLAGERWQFF.

In this sample, this clone turned up once. The V call is TRBV19, the J call TRBJ2-7; 7 nucleotides match TRBD2. Germline-derived CDR1 and CDR2 are LNHDA and SQIVND (reference sequence). Trimming at V came to 3 bases and at J to 3 bases, leaving 2 bases not matched to a gene. There are 13 residues in the CDR3. This CDR3 is CASSIQRDYEQYF. The CDR3 DNA follows: TGTGCCAGTAGTATTCAGCGGGACTACGAGCAGTACTTC.

The genes are TRBV5-4 and TRBJ2-2, with TRBD2 matching 9 bases. Trimming at V came to 1 base and at J to 5 bases, leaving 6 bases not matched to a gene. This CDR3 has 16 amino acids. Germline CDR1 is SGHNT and CDR2 is YYREEE (reference sequence). The CDR3 nucleotides are TGTGCCAGCAGCTTGCCGCTAGCGGGACGGACCGGGGAGCTGTTTTTT. It yields the protein CASSLPLAGRTGELFF. Full variable domain (missing parts from reference TRBV5-4 and TRBJ2-2): ETGVTQSPTHLIKTRGQQVTLRCSSQSGHNTVSWYQQALGQGPQFIFQYYREEENGRGNFPPRFSGLQFPNYSSELNVNALELDDSALYLCASSLPLAGRTGELFFGEGSRLTVL.

This chain uses TRBV18 with TRBJ2-6; no definite D call. This CDR3 spans 14 amino acids. CDR1 and CDR2 (germline): KGHSH, LQKENI. Trimming took 11 bases from V and 1 from J, leaving 12 bases between them. The CDR3 spells CAASSESGANVLTF. Written as DNA, the CDR3 is TGTGCCGCATCCTCGGAGTCTGGGGCCAACGTCCTGACTTTC. Complete variable domain (other parts from reference TRBV18 and TRBJ2-6): NAGVMQNPRHLVRRRGQEARLRCSPMKGHSHVYWYRQLPEEGLKFMVYLQKENIIDESGMPKERFSAEFPKEGPSILRIQQVVRGDSAAYFCAASSESGANVLTFGAGSRLTVL.

Here the CDR3 reads CASSPVSTGGANTQYF. The CDR3 DNA reads as TGTGCCAGCAGTCCCGTTTCGACAGGGGGCGCAAATACGCAGTATTTT. The rearrangement joins TRBV27 to TRBJ2-3; 10 nucleotides match TRBD1. CDR3 length: 16 residues. Germline V gene lookup returns CDR1 MNHEY and CDR2 SMNVEV (reference sequence). The V segment lost 5 bases and the J segment 7 bases; nucleotides outside the gene matches: 12.

As DNA, the CDR3 is TGCAGCGTTGCTCTTAATGAGCAGTTCTTC. Translation: CSVALNEQFF. The rearrangement links TRBV29-1 to TRBJ2-1; D ambiguous. The ends were cut back, 4 bases at V and 7 bases at J, with 5 bases in the middle. The CDR3 loop spans 10 amino acids. Germline lookup yields CDR1 SQVTM and CDR2 ANQGSEA.

This clone was seen a few times. The gene calls are TRBV11-3 and TRBJ2-1, with 7 bases that match TRBD1. Germline V gene data show CDR1 as SGHNT and CDR2 as YENEEA. This CDR3 comprises 14 residues. The junction had 4 bases not matched to a gene; V was cut back by 4 bases and J by 4 bases. CDR3 bases: TGTGCCAGCAGCTGGGACAGCCTGTACAATGAGCAGTTCTTC. Amino acid sequence: CASSWDSLYNEQFF.

The chain joins TRBV5-4 to TRBJ2-3; 8 positions match TRBD1. The CDR3 length is 15 residues. The J segment lost 1 base and the V segment lost 7 bases, leaving 8 bases of the junction unmatched. Germline-derived CDR1 and CDR2 are SGHNT and YYREEE (reference sequence). CDR3 in amino acids: CASGAGTGRTDTQYF. CDR3 in DNA: TGTGCCAGCGGCGCCGGGACAGGCCGCACAGATACGCAGTATTTT.

The chain is built from TRBV28 and TRBJ2-7; the D is unclear. The ends were cut back, 4 bases at V and 3 bases at J, with 4 bases in the middle. The germline CDR1 and CDR2 sequences are MDHEN and SYDVKM. The CDR3 is 11 amino acids. CDR3: CASSYHYEQYF. Here the CDR3 DNA reads TGTGCCAGCAGTTACCACTACGAGCAGTACTTC.

The chain couples TRBV7-9 to TRBJ1-1, with no clear D. Looked up from germline, CDR1 is SEHNR and CDR2 is FQNEAQ (reference sequence). V shed 5 bases and J shed 4 bases, with 8 bases lying between them. The CDR3 is 12 residues long. The CDR3 sequence is CASSPGATEAFF. CDR3 nucleotide sequence: TGTGCCAGCAGCCCAGGAGCCACTGAAGCTTTCTTT.